This T cell receptor (beta chain) originates from a study of blood T cell repertoires in COVID-19. Study background: The cDNA or gDNA used as material had been derived from T cells, B-cell-depleted T cells, or PBMCs.

Cohort placement rested on clinical history that participants reported themselves. The protocol was immunoSEQ multiplex PCR, while the TCRdb copy is restricted to in-frame clones and leaves out a portion. Of roughly 200,000 clones listed, approximately 86% are singletons. Germline V CDR1 and CDR2: SGHVS, FNYEAQ. V lost 2 bases to trimming and J lost 10 bases, with 12 bases between them. The CDR3 spans 14 residues. The TCR comes from a woman younger than 45 who had been exposed to COVID-19. The material sequenced was PBMCs or T cells enriched from blood (not recorded which). The V gene is TRBV7-6, the J gene TRBJ1-6; D uncertain. CDR3 sequence reads: CASSLNTQLSPLHF. The CDR3, as DNA: TGTGCCAGCAGCTTAAACACCCAGTTGTCACCCCTCCACTTT.